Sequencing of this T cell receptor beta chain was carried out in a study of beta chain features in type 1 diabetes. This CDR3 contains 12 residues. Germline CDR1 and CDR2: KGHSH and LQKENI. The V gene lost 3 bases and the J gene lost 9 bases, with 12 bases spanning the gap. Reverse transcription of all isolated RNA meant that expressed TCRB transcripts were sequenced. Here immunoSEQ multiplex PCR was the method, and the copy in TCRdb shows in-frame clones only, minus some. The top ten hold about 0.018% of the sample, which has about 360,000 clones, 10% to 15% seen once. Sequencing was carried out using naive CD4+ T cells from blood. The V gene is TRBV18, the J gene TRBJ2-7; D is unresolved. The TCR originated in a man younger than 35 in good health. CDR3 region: CASSPRAPGQYF. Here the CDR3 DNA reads TGTGCCAGCTCACCCCGCGCCCCCGGGCAGTACTTC.